This T cell receptor (beta chain) was recorded in a study of cytomegalovirus exposure and HLA in healthy donors. The germline V gene encodes CDR1 MDHEN and CDR2 SYDVKM. The trim removed 3 bases at V and 7 bases at J, leaving 8 bases unmatched. The CDR3 has 14 residues. The protocol was immunoSEQ multiplex PCR, while the TCRdb copy is restricted to in-frame clones and leaves out a portion. This sample has about 330,000 clones, with around 87% found just once. This clonotype originated in a woman aged 25 to 39 in good health and CMV-seropositive. The rearrangement links TRBV28 to TRBJ1-2; 7 bases agree with TRBD1. Sequencing was done on a sample of PBMCs. This CDR3 reads CASSLVQQGRGYTF. The CDR3 DNA reads TGTGCCAGCAGTTTGGTTCAACAGGGGCGTGGCTACACCTTC.